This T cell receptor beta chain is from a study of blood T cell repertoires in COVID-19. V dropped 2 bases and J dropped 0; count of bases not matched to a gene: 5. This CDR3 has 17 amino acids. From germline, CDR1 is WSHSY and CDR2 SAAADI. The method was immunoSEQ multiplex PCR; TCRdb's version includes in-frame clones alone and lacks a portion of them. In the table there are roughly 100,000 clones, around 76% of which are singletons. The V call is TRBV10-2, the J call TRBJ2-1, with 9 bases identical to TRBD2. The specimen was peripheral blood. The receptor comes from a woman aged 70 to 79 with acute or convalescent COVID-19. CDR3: CASSEVAGVASYNEQFF. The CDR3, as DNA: TGCGCCAGCAGTGAGGTAGCGGGGGTTGCCTCCTACAATGAGCAGTTCTTC.